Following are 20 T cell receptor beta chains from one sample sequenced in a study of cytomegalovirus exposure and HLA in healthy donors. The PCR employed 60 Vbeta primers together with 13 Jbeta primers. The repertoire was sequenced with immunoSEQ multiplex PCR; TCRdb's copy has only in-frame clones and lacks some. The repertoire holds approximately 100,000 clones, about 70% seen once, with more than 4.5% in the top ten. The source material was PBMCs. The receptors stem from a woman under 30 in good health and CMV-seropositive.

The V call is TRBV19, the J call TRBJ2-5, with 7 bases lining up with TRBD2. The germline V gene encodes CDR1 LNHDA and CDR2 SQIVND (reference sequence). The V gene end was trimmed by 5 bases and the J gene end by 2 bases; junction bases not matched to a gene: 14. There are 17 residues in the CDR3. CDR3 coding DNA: TGTGCCAGTAGTTCCAACCTTATAGCGGGCCTACAAGAGACCCAGTACTTC. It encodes CASSSNLIAGLQETQYF.

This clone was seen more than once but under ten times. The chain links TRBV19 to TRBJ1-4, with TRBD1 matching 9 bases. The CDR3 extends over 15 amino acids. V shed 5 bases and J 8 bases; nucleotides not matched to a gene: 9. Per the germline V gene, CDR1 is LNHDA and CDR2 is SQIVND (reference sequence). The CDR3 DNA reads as TGTGCCAGTAGTCCTACGACAGGGGGGGAAGAAAAACTGTTTTTT. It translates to CASSPTTGGEEKLFF.

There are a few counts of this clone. The CDR3 nucleotides read TGTGCCAGCAGCTTAGCCAGGGCAGGTCTTGGAAACACCATATATTTT. Its protein product is CASSLARAGLGNTIYF. The V call is TRBV7-2, the J call TRBJ1-3, with D perhaps TRBD1 (5 bases). This CDR3 is built from 16 residues. Germline lookup yields CDR1 SGHTA and CDR2 FQGNSA. Trimming stripped 0 bases from V and 3 bases from J, with 12 bases between.

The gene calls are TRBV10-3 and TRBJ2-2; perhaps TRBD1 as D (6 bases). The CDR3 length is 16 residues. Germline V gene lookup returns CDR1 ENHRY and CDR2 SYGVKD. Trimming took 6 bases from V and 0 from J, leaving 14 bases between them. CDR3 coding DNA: TGTGCCATCAGCCCCCAGGGGAATTCGAACACCGGGGAGCTGTTTTTT. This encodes CAISPQGNSNTGELFF.

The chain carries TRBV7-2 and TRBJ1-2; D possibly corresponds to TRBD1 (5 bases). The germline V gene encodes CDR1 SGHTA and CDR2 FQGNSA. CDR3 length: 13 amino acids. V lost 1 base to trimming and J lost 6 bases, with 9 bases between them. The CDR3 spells CASSLGGSDGYTF. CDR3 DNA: TGTGCCAGCAGCTTAGGGGGCTCCGATGGCTACACCTTC.

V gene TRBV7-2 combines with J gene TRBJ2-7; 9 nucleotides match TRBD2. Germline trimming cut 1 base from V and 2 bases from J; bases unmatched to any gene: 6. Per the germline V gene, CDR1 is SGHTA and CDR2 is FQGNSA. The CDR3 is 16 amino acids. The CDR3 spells CASSLGSGRPPYEQYF. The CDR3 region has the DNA TGTGCCAGCAGCTTAGGGAGCGGGAGGCCTCCCTACGAGCAGTACTTC.

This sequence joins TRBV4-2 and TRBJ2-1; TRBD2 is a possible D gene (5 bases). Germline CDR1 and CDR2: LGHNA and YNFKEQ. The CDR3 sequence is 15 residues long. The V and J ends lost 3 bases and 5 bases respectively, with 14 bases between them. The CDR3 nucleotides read TGTGCCAGCAGCCAGACGAAACTAGAGAACAATGAGCAGTTCTTC. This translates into CASSQTKLENNEQFF.

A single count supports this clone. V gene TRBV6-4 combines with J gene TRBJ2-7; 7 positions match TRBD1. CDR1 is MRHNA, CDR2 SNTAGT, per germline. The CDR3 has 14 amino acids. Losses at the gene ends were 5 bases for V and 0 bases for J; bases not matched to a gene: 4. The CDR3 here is CASSPGTDSYEQYF. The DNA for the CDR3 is TGTGCCAGCAGTCCCGGGACAGACTCCTACGAGCAGTACTTC.

As DNA, the CDR3 is TGCGCCAGCAGCCAAGATGCCCGGAATGAGCAGTTCTTC. This translates into CASSQDARNEQFF. The rearrangement links TRBV4-3 to TRBJ2-1, with no clear D. The CDR3 extends over 13 amino acids. V dropped 0 bases and J dropped 7 bases, with 7 bases sitting between them. The V gene's germline CDR1 is LGHNA and CDR2 YSLEER.

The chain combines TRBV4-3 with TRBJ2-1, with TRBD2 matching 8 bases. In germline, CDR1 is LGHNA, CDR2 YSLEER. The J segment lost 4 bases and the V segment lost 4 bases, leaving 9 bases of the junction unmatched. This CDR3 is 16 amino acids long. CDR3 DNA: TGCGCCAGCAGCCGAGGTAGCGGGACCCATTACAATGAGCAGTTCTTC. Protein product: CASSRGSGTHYNEQFF.

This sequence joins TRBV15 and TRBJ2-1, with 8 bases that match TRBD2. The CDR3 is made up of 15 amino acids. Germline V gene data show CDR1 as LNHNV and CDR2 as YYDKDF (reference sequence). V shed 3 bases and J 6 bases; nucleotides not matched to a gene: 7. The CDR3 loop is CATSSGRAYFNEQFF. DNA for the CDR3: TGTGCCACCAGCAGCGGGAGGGCCTATTTCAATGAGCAGTTCTTC.

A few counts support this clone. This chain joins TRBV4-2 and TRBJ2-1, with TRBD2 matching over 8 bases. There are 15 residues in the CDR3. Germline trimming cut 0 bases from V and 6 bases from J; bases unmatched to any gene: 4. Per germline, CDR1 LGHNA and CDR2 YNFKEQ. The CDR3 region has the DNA TGTGCCAGCAGCCAAGACAGCGGGAGAGGCAATGAGCAGTTCTTC. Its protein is CASSQDSGRGNEQFF.

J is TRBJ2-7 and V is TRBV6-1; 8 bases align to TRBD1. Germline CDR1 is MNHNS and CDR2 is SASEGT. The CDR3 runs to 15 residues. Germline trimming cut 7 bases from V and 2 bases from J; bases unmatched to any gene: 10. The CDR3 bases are TGTGCCAGCACCTGGGGTCGGGACAGGACCTACGAGCAGTACTTC. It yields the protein CASTWGRDRTYEQYF.

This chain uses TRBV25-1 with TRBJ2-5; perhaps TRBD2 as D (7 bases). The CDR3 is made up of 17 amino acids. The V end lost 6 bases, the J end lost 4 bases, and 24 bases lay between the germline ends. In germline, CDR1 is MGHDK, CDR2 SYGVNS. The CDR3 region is CASSLGGGGPTRETQYF. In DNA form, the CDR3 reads TGTGCCAGCAGCCTCGGAGGGGGAGGGCCCACTAGAGAGACCCAGTACTTC.

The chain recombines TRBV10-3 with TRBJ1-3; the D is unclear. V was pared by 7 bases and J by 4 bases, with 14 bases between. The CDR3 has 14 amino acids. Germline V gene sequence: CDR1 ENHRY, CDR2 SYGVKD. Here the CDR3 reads CAITGLADGNTIYF. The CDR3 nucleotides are TGTGCCATCACAGGACTGGCCGACGGAAACACCATATATTTT.

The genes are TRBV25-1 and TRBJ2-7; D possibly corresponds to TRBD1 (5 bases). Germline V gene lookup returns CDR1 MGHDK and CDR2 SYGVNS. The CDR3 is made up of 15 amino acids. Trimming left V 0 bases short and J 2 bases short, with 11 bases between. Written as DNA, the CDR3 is TGTGCCAGCAGTGAATATTTCGACAGAGCCTACGAGCAGTACTTC. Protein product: CASSEYFDRAYEQYF.

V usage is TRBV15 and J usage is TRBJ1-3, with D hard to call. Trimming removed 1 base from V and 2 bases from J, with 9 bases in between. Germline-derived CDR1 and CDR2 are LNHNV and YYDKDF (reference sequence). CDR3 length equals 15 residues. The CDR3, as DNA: TGTGCCACCAGCAGAGTCCGGGAGACTGGAAACACCATATATTTT. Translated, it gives CATSRVRETGNTIYF.

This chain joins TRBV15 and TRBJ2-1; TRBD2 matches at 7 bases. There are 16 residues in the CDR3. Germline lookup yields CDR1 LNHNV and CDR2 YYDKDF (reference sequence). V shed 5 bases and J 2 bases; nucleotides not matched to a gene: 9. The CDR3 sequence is CATSGGDYPAYNEQFF. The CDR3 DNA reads TGTGCCACCAGCGGGGGGGACTACCCCGCCTACAATGAGCAGTTCTTC.

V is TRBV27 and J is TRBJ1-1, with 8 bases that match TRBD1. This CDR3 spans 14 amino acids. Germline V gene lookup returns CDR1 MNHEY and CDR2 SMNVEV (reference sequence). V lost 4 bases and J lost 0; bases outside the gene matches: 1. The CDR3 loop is CASSYRGMNTEAFF. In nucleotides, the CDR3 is TGTGCCAGCAGTTACAGGGGGATGAACACTGAAGCTTTCTTT.

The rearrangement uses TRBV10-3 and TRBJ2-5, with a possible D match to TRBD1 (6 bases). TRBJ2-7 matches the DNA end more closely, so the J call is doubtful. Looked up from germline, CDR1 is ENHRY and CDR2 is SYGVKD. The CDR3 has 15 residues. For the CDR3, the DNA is TGTGCCATCAGTGGGGGGCAGGGGTGGACCTACGAGCAGTACTTC. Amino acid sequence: CAISGGQGWTYEQYF.